Sequencing of this TCR beta chain was carried out in a study of vaccination effects on CD4 cells after COVID-19. Before sequencing took place, the ViraFEST assay used viral peptide pools to expand antigen-specific CD4+ T cells. Cultured cells yielded isolated CD4+ T cells after approximately nine days. Each participant was given two doses of one vaccine (BNT162b2 or mRNA-1273). Vaccinated participants had no history of SARS-CoV-2 infection and tested negative for nucleocapsid antibodies. Generated by immunoSEQ multiplex PCR, the TCRdb table keeps only in-frame clones and is missing some. The table shows roughly 59,000 clones, with 78% occurring only once. With respect to this clone: Its antigen is undetermined.

Germline CDR1 and CDR2: SGHTA and FQGNSA. V trimming: 5 bases; J trimming: 9 bases; junction bases outside the gene matches: 12. The CDR3 consists of 17 residues. This clonotype was obtained from a human donor who received a COVID-19 vaccine. The chain is built from TRBV7-2 and TRBJ2-2; 13 bases map to TRBD2. The sample consisted of CD4+ T cells from PBMCs cultured with HCoV-OC43 spike peptides, taken after COVID-19 vaccination. Subset indicated: HCoV-OC43 spike overlapping peptide pool stimulation. The CDR3 reads CASSHALAGGPFWELFF. CDR3 in DNA: TGTGCCAGCAGCCATGCACTAGCGGGGGGGCCTTTCTGGGAGCTGTTTTTT.